Presented here are 9 T cell receptor beta chains from one specimen sequenced in a study of patients and donors after allogeneic stem cell transplantation. Each CDR3 protein is one row after TCRdb ran MiXCR on the RT-PCR reads. This repertoire shows about 960,000 distinct CDR3 sequences, roughly 18% found once; its top ten account for roughly 6.4%. The sample taken for sequencing was blood, either unsorted or a sorted T cell fraction (not recorded which). The origin of the receptors is a human donor who was either an allogeneic HSCT recipient or a stem cell or donor lymphocyte infusion donor (not recorded which). It is not recorded whose cells these are; they may come from a transplant donor.

A few counts support this clonotype. This chain connects TRBV20-1 to TRBJ2-7; tentative D call: TRBD2 (5 bases). Germline values: CDR1 DFQATT, CDR2 SNEGSKA (reference sequence). V lost 6 bases to trimming and J lost 10 bases, with 19 bases between them. This CDR3 has 12 amino acids. CDR3 coding DNA: TGCAGTGCCGTAAGCGACTTAGCGAGTCAGTACTTC. Encoded protein: CSAVSDLASQYF.

This clonotype has only a few counts. The chain carries TRBV30 and TRBJ2-5, with D unclear. Deletions cut 0 bases from V and 4 bases from J, with 6 bases between. CDR1 GTSNPN and CDR2 SVGIG come from the germline V gene (reference sequence). CDR3 length: 12 amino acids. The CDR3: CAWSVRRETQYF. Written as DNA, the CDR3 is TGTGCCTGGAGTGTACGTCGAGAGACCCAGTACTTC. Complete variable domain (other parts from reference TRBV30 and TRBJ2-5): SQTIHQWPATLVQPVGSPLSLECTVEGTSNPNLYWYRQAAGRGLQLLFYSVGIGQISSEVPQNLSASRPQDRQFILSSKKLLLSDSGFYLCAWSVRRETQYFGPGTRLLVL.

This clonotype was seen a few times. The chain is built from TRBV27 and TRBJ2-7; 8 positions match TRBD1. This CDR3 comprises 15 residues. Unmatched junction bases numbered 7, after V lost 6 bases and J lost 0 bases. Germline CDR1 MNHEY, CDR2 SMNVEV (reference sequence). For the CDR3, the DNA is TGTGCCAGCAGAAAGGACAGGGCGCTCTCCTACGAGCAGTACTTC. It codes for CASRKDRALSYEQYF.

The gene calls are TRBV5-1 and TRBJ2-1, with D perhaps TRBD2 (6 bases). In germline, CDR1 is SGHRS, CDR2 YFSETQ. Between the trimmed V and J ends, which lost 1 base and 12 bases, there was a span of 14 bases. This CDR3 has 13 amino acids. The CDR3 is CASSLLAADVQFF. In DNA form, the CDR3 reads TGCGCCAGCAGCTTGTTAGCGGCCGACGTGCAGTTCTTC.

This chain links TRBV29-1 with TRBJ1-1; D is uncertain. Germline loops: CDR1 SQVTM, CDR2 ANQGSEA. This CDR3 is built from 13 residues. The ends were cut back, 2 bases at V and 2 bases at J, with 9 bases in the middle. CDR3 in amino acids: CSVERGPNTEAFF. The CDR3 DNA sequence: TGCAGCGTTGAACGGGGTCCTAACACTGAAGCTTTCTTT.

The chain combines TRBV24-1 with TRBJ2-2; tentatively, D is TRBD1 (5 bases). V lost 5 bases, J lost 7 bases, and 16 bases lay in between. This CDR3 comprises 15 residues. Germline V gene sequence: CDR1 KGHDR, CDR2 SFDVKD. CDR3 loop: CATSVGRSYGGELFF. DNA of the CDR3: TGTGCCACCAGTGTGGGGCGCTCCTACGGCGGGGAGCTGTTTTTT.

This sequence joins TRBV14 and TRBJ1-2; D is uncertain. Deletions cut 0 bases from V and 3 bases from J, with 11 bases between. Germline CDR1 is SGHDN and CDR2 is FVKESK. The CDR3 is made up of 15 amino acids. This CDR3 reads CASSQDLRNDYGYTF. The CDR3 DNA reads TGTGCCAGCAGCCAAGATCTGAGGAACGACTATGGCTACACCTTC.

This clonotype was seen a few times. The chain has TRBV7-9 and TRBJ2-5; 7 bases are shared with TRBD1. Germline V gene sequence: CDR1 SEHNR, CDR2 FQNEAQ (reference sequence). The CDR3 consists of 17 residues. V was pared by 5 bases and J by 1 base, with 13 bases of the junction left unmatched. The CDR3 region is CASSPRWGQKVQETQYF. CDR3 DNA: TGTGCCAGCAGCCCCCGCTGGGGACAGAAAGTCCAAGAGACCCAGTACTTC.

This clonotype was counted a single time. V and J are TRBV28 and TRBJ2-7, with 9 bases that match TRBD2. Germline V gene lookup returns CDR1 MDHEN and CDR2 SYDVKM. V lost 3 bases to trimming and J lost 3 bases; unmatched junction nucleotides: 9. The CDR3 is made up of 16 amino acids. CDR3 amino acids: CASSLSLLAGRYEQYF. CDR3 sequence (DNA): TGTGCCAGCAGTTTGTCCCTACTAGCGGGCCGCTACGAGCAGTACTTC. Supplemented by reference TRBV28 and TRBJ2-7, the full variable domain reads DVKVTQSSRYLVKRTGEKVFLECVQDMDHENMFWYRQDPGLGLRLIYFSYDVKMKEKGDIPEGYSVSREKKERFSLILESASTNQTSMYLCASSLSLLAGRYEQYFGPGTRLTVT.